One T cell receptor (beta chain) is described in this entry. The table came from immunoSEQ multiplex PCR; TCRdb's copy has only in-frame clones and leaves some out. The sample has 150,000 to 200,000 clones, about 76% seen once; the top ten hold around 5.9%. This entry is derived from a study of blood T cell repertoires in COVID-19. CDR1 is SGHDN, CDR2 FVKESK, per germline. There are 15 residues in the CDR3. V lost 1 base to trimming and J lost 9 bases; unmatched junction nucleotides: 6. This chain connects TRBV14 to TRBJ2-1; 10 bases map to TRBD1. This clonotype was obtained from a woman aged 40 to 50 with COVID-19, enrolled during active disease. The sequencing sample was made of peripheral blood. The CDR3 reads CASSQAGQGWFEQFF. CDR3 bases: TGTGCCAGCAGCCAAGCGGGACAGGGGTGGTTTGAGCAGTTCTTC. The whole variable domain, remainder taken from reference TRBV14 and TRBJ2-1, is EAGVTQFPSHSVIEKGQTVTLRCDPISGHDNLYWYRRVMGKEIKFLLHFVKESKQDESGMPNNRFLAERTGGTYSTLKVQPAELEDSGVYFCASSQAGQGWFEQFFGPGTRLTVL.